Listed below are T cell receptor beta chains from one sample, sequenced in a study of blood T cell repertoires in COVID-19. Profiled with immunoSEQ multiplex PCR; TCRdb holds only in-frame clones, not every one. The sample lists 65,000 to 90,000 clones; about 88% were seen once. Material for sequencing was peripheral blood. The receptors here all came from an elderly man with COVID-19, enrolled during active disease. Each CDR3 is given with its conserved first and last residue. The D gene is left open where the match is weak. Some rows have no size entry. The others give once, few or many, or a class for an expanded clone.

d_gene	v_gene	j_gene	abundance	CDR3aa	CDR3nt
TRBD1	TRBV19	TRBJ1-6	-	CASSIIQGLYNSPLHF	TGTGCCAGTAGTATAATACAGGGGCTCTATAATTCACCCCTCCACTTT
-	TRBV9	TRBJ2-2	few	CASSPAQVGTGELFF	TGTGCCAGCAGCCCAGCCCAGGTGGGCACCGGGGAGCTGTTTTTT
TRBD1	TRBV27	TRBJ1-6	-	CASSFGPDRDNSPLHF	TGTGCCAGCAGTTTCGGTCCCGACAGGGACAATTCACCCCTCCACTTT
TRBD2	TRBV7-2	TRBJ2-1	-	CATQSGVSYNEQFF	TGTGCCACACAGAGCGGGGTTTCCTACAATGAGCAGTTCTTC
-	TRBV9	TRBJ1-4	-	CASTPGGSTNEKLFF	TGTGCCAGCACCCCCGGGGGGTCGACTAATGAAAAACTGTTTTTT
TRBD1	TRBV5-4	TRBJ1-2	-	CASSLELGQGAQGYTF	TGTGCCAGCAGCTTGGAGTTGGGACAGGGGGCGCAAGGCTACACCTTC
-	TRBV7-2	TRBJ1-3	once	CASRAGAGGNTIYF	TGTGCCAGCAGGGCGGGGGCTGGAGGAAACACCATATATTTT
-	TRBV6-4	TRBJ1-5	-	CASSLRDTNQPQHF	TGTGCCAGCAGCCTCCGGGACACCAATCAGCCCCAGCATTTT
-	TRBV2	TRBJ2-7	-	CASSFAGPEQYF	TGTGCCAGCAGCTTCGCGGGACCCGAGCAGTACTTC
-	TRBV9	TRBJ1-1	-	CASSVQDYTEAFF	TGTGCCAGCAGCGTACAGGACTACACTGAAGCTTTCTTT
-	TRBV12-3/TRBV12-4	TRBJ2-3	-	CASSFSVTQYF	TGTGCCAGCAGTTTTAGCGTAACGCAGTATTTT
-	TRBV29-1	TRBJ1-2	-	CSVEGEGYGYTF	TGCAGCGTTGAAGGGGAGGGCTATGGCTACACCTTC
-	TRBV7-9	TRBJ1-1	-	CASSFLGGGRTEAFF	TGTGCCAGCAGCTTCCTCGGCGGGGGGCGAACTGAAGCTTTCTTT
TRBD1	TRBV6-2/TRBV6-3	TRBJ1-3	-	CASSPRRTGARSGNTIYF	TGTGCCAGCAGCCCCCGGCGGACAGGCGCCCGCTCTGGAAACACCATATATTTT
-	TRBV12-3/TRBV12-4	TRBJ1-1	-	CASVRLTEAFF	TGTGCCAGCGTCAGGCTCACTGAAGCTTTCTTT
TRBD1	TRBV5-5	TRBJ1-3	-	CATTGGMSSGNTIYF	TGTGCCACCACAGGGGGAATGAGCTCTGGAAACACCATATATTTT
-	TRBV5-4	TRBJ1-2	-	CASTHQTVNYGYTF	TGTGCCAGCACCCATCAGACTGTTAACTATGGCTACACCTTC
TRBD1	TRBV18	TRBJ1-2	once	CASSPSTGGDYGYTF	TGTGCCAGCTCACCCTCGACAGGGGGCGACTATGGCTACACCTTC
TRBD2	TRBV27	TRBJ2-5	-	CASSLAGGQETQYF	TGTGCCAGCAGTTTAGCGGGGGGGCAAGAGACCCAGTACTTC
-	TRBV5-4	TRBJ1-4	once	CASSFESGPRGKLFF	TGTGCCAGCAGCTTTGAAAGCGGGCCAAGGGGAAAACTGTTTTTT
-	TRBV14	TRBJ1-4	-	CASSRVIGEKLFF	TGTGCCAGCTCCCGGGTAATTGGAGAAAAACTGTTTTTT
TRBD1	TRBV19	TRBJ1-5	-	CASRWTTGRNQPQHF	TGTGCCAGTAGATGGACGACAGGGAGGAATCAGCCCCAGCATTTT
-	TRBV2	TRBJ1-4	-	CASSPRGGAVEKLFF	TGTGCCAGCAGTCCCCGGGGAGGGGCGGTCGAAAAACTGTTTTTT
-	TRBV5-4	TRBJ2-6	-	CASSLGGAGANVLTF	TGTGCCAGCAGCTTGGGGGGAGCTGGGGCCAACGTCCTGACTTTC
TRBD1	TRBV2	TRBJ1-2	-	CASSVGTGGSNYGYTF	TGTGCCAGCAGTGTCGGGACAGGGGGCTCTAACTATGGCTACACCTTC
TRBD1	TRBV18	TRBJ2-7	-	CASSPGTGPSYEQYF	TGTGCCAGCTCACCGGGGACAGGACCCTCCTACGAGCAGTACTTC
-	TRBV4-3	TRBJ1-4	-	CASSQVGGLNEKLFF	TGCGCCAGCAGCCAAGTTGGGGGGTTGAATGAAAAACTGTTTTTT
-	TRBV6-5	TRBJ1-2	-	CASSYKAGVIGGYTF	TGTGCCAGCAGTTACAAGGCAGGGGTTATCGGTGGCTACACCTTC
-	TRBV4-1	TRBJ1-3	-	CASSQDYSAGGVNTIYF	TGCGCCAGCAGCCAAGATTATTCTGCAGGAGGGGTAAACACCATATATTTT
TRBD1	TRBV6-2/TRBV6-3	TRBJ2-7	-	CASSYGTGDLEQYF	TGTGCCAGCAGTTACGGGACAGGGGATCTCGAGCAGTACTTC
-	TRBV5-1	TRBJ2-2	-	CASSPGWAGTGELFF	TGCGCCAGCAGCCCAGGGTGGGCAGGGACCGGGGAGCTGTTTTTT
-	TRBV5-1	TRBJ1-3	-	CASSLSGGDSGNTIYF	TGCGCCAGCAGCTTGAGCGGGGGTGACTCTGGAAACACCATATATTTT
TRBD1	TRBV12-3/TRBV12-4	TRBJ1-2	-	CASSSGQDYGYTF	TGTGCCAGCAGTTCGGGACAGGACTATGGCTACACCTTC
-	TRBV19	TRBJ1-2	-	CASSTLLQENYGYTF	TGTGCCAGTAGTACCCTACTACAGGAGAACTATGGCTACACCTTC
-	TRBV12-5	TRBJ2-1	-	CASGFPGAYNEQFF	TGTGCTAGTGGTTTCCCAGGGGCCTACAATGAGCAGTTCTTC
TRBD2	TRBV6-5	TRBJ2-1	-	CAARGSGVSYNEQFF	TGTGCCGCACGGGGTAGCGGGGTCTCCTACAATGAGCAGTTCTTC
TRBD1	TRBV5-4	TRBJ1-1	-	CASSLEGALNTEAFF	TGTGCCAGCAGTTTGGAGGGGGCCCTCAACACTGAAGCTTTCTTT
TRBD2	TRBV4-1	TRBJ2-5	-	CASSQVARSGGAQETQYF	TGCGCCAGCAGCCAAGTCGCGAGGAGCGGGGGGGCCCAAGAGACCCAGTACTTC
TRBD1	TRBV7-2	TRBJ1-5	-	CASSLDRGTEQPQHF	TGTGCCAGCAGCTTAGACAGGGGGACGGAACAGCCCCAGCATTTT
-	TRBV20-1	TRBJ2-3	-	CSASPPSGTDTQYF	TGCAGTGCTAGTCCCCCTAGCGGCACAGATACGCAGTATTTT
TRBD1	TRBV5-6	TRBJ1-3	few	CASSRDSGNTIYF	TGTGCCAGCAGCCGGGACAGTGGAAACACCATATATTTT
TRBD1	TRBV7-3	TRBJ2-7	-	CASSLDRASYEQYF	TGTGCCAGCAGCTTAGACAGGGCCTCCTACGAGCAGTACTTC
TRBD2	TRBV9	TRBJ2-3	-	CASSVTGTSLTDTQYF	TGTGCCAGCAGCGTAACCGGGACTAGCCTCACAGATACGCAGTATTTT
TRBD1	TRBV19	TRBJ2-1	-	CASSPRTGYNNEQFF	TGTGCCAGTAGTCCCCGGACAGGGTATAACAATGAGCAGTTCTTC
TRBD1	TRBV4-1	TRBJ1-6	few	CASSQEGTGNNSPLHF	TGCGCCAGCAGCCAAGAGGGGACAGGGAATAATTCACCCCTCCACTTT
TRBD1	TRBV6-4	TRBJ1-2	-	CASSSRTGVDGYTF	TGTGCCAGCAGTTCGCGGACAGGGGTGGATGGCTACACCTTC
-	TRBV20-1	TRBJ1-6	-	CSLTSPLHF	TGCAGTCTAACTTCACCCCTCCACTTT
-	TRBV5-4	TRBJ1-4	-	CASSPSGGAFNEKLFF	TGTGCCAGCAGCCCGTCCGGTGGGGCGTTTAATGAAAAACTGTTTTTT
-	TRBV5-1	TRBJ2-5	-	CASSSDRAGGETQYF	TGCGCCAGCAGCTCCGACAGGGCCGGAGGGGAGACCCAGTACTTC
-	TRBV19	TRBJ1-2	-	CASSAPGTPNYGYTF	TGTGCCAGTAGTGCCCCCGGGACTCCAAACTATGGCTACACCTTC
-	TRBV9	TRBJ2-3	-	CASSGDSRGTDTQYF	TGTGCCAGCAGCGGAGACAGTAGGGGGACAGATACGCAGTATTTT